The next 18 T cell receptor beta chains were all read from a single sample in a study of blood T cell repertoires in COVID-19. Sequenced by immunoSEQ multiplex PCR; TCRdb stores in-frame clones only, minus some. The profile shows tens of thousands of clones, 85% to 90% of them singletons. The specimen sequenced was peripheral blood. These receptors were obtained from a woman aged 60-75 years with COVID-19, enrolled during active disease.

The chain employs TRBV6-1 and TRBJ2-7; 7 bases are shared with TRBD2. Unmatched junction bases numbered 5, after V lost 3 bases and J lost 0 bases. The germline V gene has CDR1 MNHNS and CDR2 SASEGT. The CDR3 extends over 15 amino acids. CDR3 nucleotides: TGTGCCAGCAGTGACCAAGGCGGGAGCTCCTACGAGCAGTACTTC. This encodes CASSDQGGSSYEQYF.

This chain joins TRBV6-5 and TRBJ2-7; D remains ambiguous. Trimming cost V 8 bases and J 4 bases, with 15 bases left between them. This CDR3 has 13 residues. From germline, CDR1 is MNHEY and CDR2 SVGAGI. This CDR3 is CASGRQVRYEQYF. The CDR3 nucleotides read TGTGCCAGCGGTCGGCAGGTTAGGTACGAGCAGTACTTC.

This clone has just one count. V and J are TRBV4-1 and TRBJ1-4, with TRBD1 identical over 7 bases. The length of the CDR3 is 14 residues. CDR1 and CDR2 (germline): MGHRA, YSYEKL. V was clipped by 1 base and J by 8 bases; unmatched bases: 4. CDR3: CASSQGAGGEKLFF. The CDR3 region has the DNA TGCGCCAGCAGCCAAGGGGCAGGGGGGGAAAAACTGTTTTTT.

This chain links TRBV9 with TRBJ2-7, with TRBD2 matching 8 bases. Losses at the gene ends were 0 bases for V and 7 bases for J; bases not matched to a gene: 6. Germline V gene data show CDR1 as SGDLS and CDR2 as YYNGEE. The CDR3 is 14 residues long. The CDR3: CASSVVPGGEEQYF. For the CDR3, the DNA is TGTGCCAGCAGCGTAGTTCCGGGGGGGGAGGAGCAGTACTTC.

Ten or more counts support this clone. The chain joins TRBV19 to TRBJ1-1; 8 bases agree with TRBD1. The CDR3 consists of 13 residues. Losses at the gene ends were 4 bases for V and 7 bases for J; bases not matched to a gene: 5. The germline V gene encodes CDR1 LNHDA and CDR2 SQIVND (reference sequence). CDR3 nucleotide sequence: TGTGCCAGTAGTACCGACAGGGGTGGTGAAGCTTTCTTT. Encoded protein: CASSTDRGGEAFF.

The CDR3 sequence: CASSKHRDRVFQPQHF. The DNA of the CDR3 is TGTGCCAGCAGCAAACATAGGGACAGGGTCTTTCAGCCCCAGCATTTT. The chain couples TRBV21-1 to TRBJ1-5; the table's TRBD1 call for D was not verified on the DNA. TRBV21-1 is assigned pseudogene status. The CDR3 loop spans 16 amino acids.

This chain joins TRBV19 and TRBJ2-3; TRBD2 aligns across 9 bases. Germline values: CDR1 LNHDA, CDR2 SQIVND (reference sequence). The CDR3 has 15 residues. V shed 7 bases, J shed 1 base, and the junction held 6 bases outside the gene matches. This CDR3 is CASKRGGERTDTQYF. For the CDR3, the DNA is TGTGCCAGTAAACGCGGGGGGGAACGCACAGATACGCAGTATTTT.

V and J are TRBV27 and TRBJ1-1; TRBD1 aligns across 10 bases. The germline V gene encodes CDR1 MNHEY and CDR2 SMNVEV (reference sequence). The length of the CDR3 is 18 residues. The V segment lost 2 bases and the J segment 3 bases; nucleotides outside the gene matches: 12. The CDR3 coding sequence is TGTGCCAGCAGTTTAGTGCCTATTGGGACAGGGGTCGACACTGAAGCTTTCTTT. Its translation: CASSLVPIGTGVDTEAFF.

The V gene is TRBV19, the J gene TRBJ2-6, with TRBD1 matching 9 bases. The V and J ends lost 4 bases and 4 bases, in that order; junction bases with no gene match: 11. CDR1 is LNHDA and CDR2 is SQIVND in the germline V gene (reference sequence). This CDR3 contains 18 residues. The CDR3 is CASSRKGQGRSGANVLTF. The CDR3 DNA is TGTGCCAGTAGTAGAAAGGGACAGGGTAGATCCGGGGCCAACGTCCTGACTTTC.

The V gene is TRBV19, the J gene TRBJ2-6, with 11 bases aligning to TRBD2. The ends lost 6 bases at V and 3 bases at J; junction bases unmatched: 10. The CDR3 spans 18 residues. Germline lookup yields CDR1 LNHDA and CDR2 SQIVND (reference sequence). As DNA, the CDR3 is TGTGCCAGTAGGCAGCTACTAGCGGGAGCTTTTGGGGCCAACGTCCTGACTTTC. This sequence encodes CASRQLLAGAFGANVLTF.

The chain couples TRBV18 to TRBJ2-1, with 8 bases lining up with TRBD1. The CDR3 covers 16 residues. Trimming took 2 bases from V and 14 from J; bases not matched to a gene: 17. The germline gives CDR1 KGHSH, CDR2 LQKENI. CDR3 DNA sequence: TGTGCCAGCTCACCAGTCCTGCAGGGGGCAATTGAAGAGGAGTTCTTC. Translated: CASSPVLQGAIEEEFF.

This chain uses TRBV5-1 with TRBJ2-5; the D gene is possibly TRBD2 (5 bases). Looked up from germline, CDR1 is SGHRS and CDR2 is YFSETQ. This CDR3 is 13 amino acids long. The V gene lost 5 bases and the J gene lost 2 bases, with 10 bases spanning the gap. CDR3 nucleotide sequence: TGCGCCAGCAGATCCGGGATACAAGAGACCCAGTACTTC. Protein product: CASRSGIQETQYF.

This clone was recorded many times. The rearrangement joins TRBV2 to TRBJ2-5, with 8 nucleotides matching TRBD1. The CDR3 is 16 amino acids. V dropped 2 bases and J dropped 2; count of bases not matched to a gene: 7. Germline lookup yields CDR1 SNHLY and CDR2 FYNNEI. In DNA form, the CDR3 reads TGTGCCAGCAGTGAATTTGGGACAGGCTTTCAAGAGACCCAGTACTTC. This encodes CASSEFGTGFQETQYF.

The chain couples TRBV28 to TRBJ2-1; possibly TRBD2 for D (5 bases). Between the trimmed V and J ends, which lost 1 base and 5 bases, there was a span of 15 bases. CDR1 and CDR2 from the germline V gene are MDHEN and SYDVKM. The CDR3 covers 16 residues. The CDR3 nucleotides are TGTGCCAGCAGTTTATTGCGGGCAGAGGTTAACAATGAGCAGTTCTTC. This gives the protein CASSLLRAEVNNEQFF.

V usage is TRBV10-1 and J usage is TRBJ1-5; D uncertain. CDR3 length: 13 residues. With 4 bases removed from V and 0 bases from J, the gap between germline ends came to 4 bases. Germline V lookup: CDR1 WNHNN, CDR2 SYGVQD (reference sequence). In nucleotides, the CDR3 is TGCGCCAGCAGTGCAAATAGCAATCAGCCCCAGCATTTT. It yields the protein CASSANSNQPQHF.

The V and J genes are TRBV3-1 (or the pseudogene TRBV3-2) and TRBJ1-1, with no clear D. V lost 5 bases, J lost 1 base, and 11 bases lay in between. Germline V gives CDR1 LGHDT, CDR2 YNNKEL (reference sequence). The CDR3 contains 14 residues. CDR3 protein: CASSSRHSNTEAFF. As DNA, the CDR3 is TGTGCCAGCAGCTCCCGACACTCGAACACTGAAGCTTTCTTT.

The CDR3, as DNA: TGTGCCTCGGGACAGCGGGAGACCCAGTACTTC. Translating gives CASGQRETQYF. The rearrangement links TRBV30 to TRBJ2-5; 7 positions match TRBD1. The germline V gene has CDR1 GTSNPN and CDR2 SVGIG (reference sequence). Trimming removed 7 bases from V and 5 bases from J; junction bases left unmatched: 4. This CDR3 comprises 11 residues.

This clone was counted a few times. V usage is TRBV7-2 and J usage is TRBJ2-7, with D possibly being TRBD2 (6 bases). This CDR3 spans 14 amino acids. In germline, CDR1 is SGHTA, CDR2 FQGNSA. Trimming shortened V by 0 bases and J by 6 bases, and 12 bases separated the two germline ends. As DNA, the CDR3 is TGTGCCAGCAGCTTAGCGGGGGGTTCCCGCGAGCAGTACTTC. Amino acid sequence: CASSLAGGSREQYF.